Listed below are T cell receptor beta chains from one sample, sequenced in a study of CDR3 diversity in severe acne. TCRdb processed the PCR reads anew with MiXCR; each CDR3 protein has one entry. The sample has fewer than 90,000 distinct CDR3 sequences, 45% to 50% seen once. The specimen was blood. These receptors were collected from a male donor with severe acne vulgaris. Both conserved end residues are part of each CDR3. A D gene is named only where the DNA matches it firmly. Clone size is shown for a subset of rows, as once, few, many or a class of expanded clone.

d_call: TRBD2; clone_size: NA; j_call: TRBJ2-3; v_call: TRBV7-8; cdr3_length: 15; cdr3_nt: TGTGCCAGCAGCGCAACTAGCGGGAGAGGGGATACGCAGTATTTT; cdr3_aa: CASSATSGRGDTQYF
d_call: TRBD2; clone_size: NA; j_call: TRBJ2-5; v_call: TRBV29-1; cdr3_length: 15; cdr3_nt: TGCAGCGCCGGAGCTAGCGGGGCACGCCAAGAGACCCAGTACTTC; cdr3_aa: CSAGASGARQETQYF
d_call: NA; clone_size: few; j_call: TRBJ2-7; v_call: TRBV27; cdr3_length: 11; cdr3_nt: TGTGCCACCCGGGTAGGGGACGAGCAGTACTTC; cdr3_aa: CATRVGDEQYF
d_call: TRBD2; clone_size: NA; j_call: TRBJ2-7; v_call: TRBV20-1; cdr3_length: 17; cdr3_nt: TGCAGTGCTAGAGCACCGACTAGCGGGAGGGCGGCCTACGAGCAGTACTTC; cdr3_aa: CSARAPTSGRAAYEQYF
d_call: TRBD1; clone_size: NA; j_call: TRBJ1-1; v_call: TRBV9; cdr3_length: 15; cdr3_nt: TGTGCCAGCAGCACATCCGGGACAGGGTCCACTGAAGCTTTCTTT; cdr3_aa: CASSTSGTGSTEAFF
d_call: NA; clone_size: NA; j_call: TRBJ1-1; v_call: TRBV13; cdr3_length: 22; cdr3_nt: NA; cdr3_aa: CASSSLYFCASSLEGLNTEAFF
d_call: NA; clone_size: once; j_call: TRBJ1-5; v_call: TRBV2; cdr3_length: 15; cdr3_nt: TGTGCCAGCAGGTCCACAGGGTCGGTCAATCAGCCCCAGCATTTT; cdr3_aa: CASRSTGSVNQPQHF
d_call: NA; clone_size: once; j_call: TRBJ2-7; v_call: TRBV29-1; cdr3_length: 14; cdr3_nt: TGCAGCGTTGAGCCGAGGTTGACCTACTACGAGCAGTACTTC; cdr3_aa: CSVEPRLTYYEQYF
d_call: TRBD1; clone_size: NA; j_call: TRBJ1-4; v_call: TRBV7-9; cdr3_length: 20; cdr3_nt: TGTGCCAGCAGCTTAGGTCTTTCGGCAGGGGGCTATGGGACTAATGAAAAACTGTTTTTT; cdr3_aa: CASSLGLSAGGYGTNEKLFF
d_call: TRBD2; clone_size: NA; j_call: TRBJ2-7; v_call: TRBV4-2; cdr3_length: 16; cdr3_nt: TGTGCCAGCAGCCAAGGTTTCGGGAGGGCCCGGGTCGAGCAGTACTTC; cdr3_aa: CASSQGFGRARVEQYF
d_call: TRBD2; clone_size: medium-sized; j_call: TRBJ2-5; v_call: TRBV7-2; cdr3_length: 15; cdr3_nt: TGTGCCAGCAGCTTACTAGCGGGAGACCAAGAGACCCAGTACTTC; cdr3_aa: CASSLLAGDQETQYF
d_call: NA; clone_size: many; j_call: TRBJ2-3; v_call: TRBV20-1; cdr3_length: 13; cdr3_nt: TGCAGTGCAGAAGGACAGATCACAGATACGCAGTATTTT; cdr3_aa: CSAEGQITDTQYF
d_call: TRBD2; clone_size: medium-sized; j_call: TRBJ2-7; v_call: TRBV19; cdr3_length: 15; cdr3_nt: TGTGCCAGTAGTATGGCTGGGACTAGCGGGAGTAGACTGTACTTC; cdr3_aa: CASSMAGTSGSRLYF
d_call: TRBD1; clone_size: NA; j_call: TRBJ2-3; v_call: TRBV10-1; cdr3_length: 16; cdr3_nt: TGCGCCAGCAGTGAGGACAGGGGGATGGGAACAGATACGCAGTATTTT; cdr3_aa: CASSEDRGMGTDTQYF
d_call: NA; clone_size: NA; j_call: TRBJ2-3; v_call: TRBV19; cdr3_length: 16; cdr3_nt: TGTGCCAGTAGTACGCACCCCACGGGGCGGACAGATACGCAGTATTTT; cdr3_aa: CASSTHPTGRTDTQYF